Listed below are T cell receptor beta chains from one sample, sequenced in a study of cytomegalovirus exposure and HLA in healthy donors. Assay: immunoSEQ multiplex PCR; the TCRdb copy retains only in-frame clones and omits some. The top ten clones hold less than 3% of a sample with hundreds of thousands of clones, 75% to 85% of them seen once. Sequencing was carried out using PBMCs. These receptors were obtained from a woman aged 55-70 years in good health and CMV-seropositive. CDR3s include the opening cysteine and the closing phenylalanine or tryptophan. Fields, in order: J gene, clone size, D gene, V gene, CDR3 protein, CDR3 DNA. A D gene is named only where the DNA matches it firmly. Some rows have no size entry. The others give once, few or many, or a class for an expanded clone.

TRBJ1-3 . . TRBV5-1 CASSLGGSPSGNTIYF TGCGCCAGCAGCTTGGGGGGCAGCCCCTCTGGAAACACCATATATTTT
TRBJ2-3 . TRBD2 TRBV9 CASRGTKGLAVGDTQYF TGTGCCAGCAGGGGAACCAAGGGACTAGCGGTCGGAGATACGCAGTATTTT
TRBJ2-2 . . TRBV28 CASRIQNAGELFF TGTGCCAGCAGGATACAGAACGCCGGGGAGCTGTTTTTT
TRBJ2-7 . . TRBV6-6 CASSYSGDFTYEQYF TGTGCCAGCAGTTACTCAGGGGACTTTACCTACGAGCAGTACTTC
TRBJ2-2 . TRBD2 TRBV2 CASSRRTSGGRTGELFF TGTGCCAGCAGTCGACGGACTAGCGGGGGAAGGACCGGGGAGCTGTTTTTT
TRBJ2-5 . . TRBV7-9 CASSLVGGRETQYF TGTGCCAGCAGCTTAGTCGGGGGTCGGGAGACCCAGTACTTC
TRBJ2-1 . TRBD1 TRBV6-5 CASSYSGTGYYNEQFF TGTGCCAGCAGTTACTCCGGGACAGGGTACTACAATGAGCAGTTCTTC
TRBJ2-5 few . TRBV5-1 CASRPVGGGETQYF TGCGCCAGCAGACCGGTGGGAGGCGGGGAGACCCAGTACTTC
TRBJ1-5 . TRBD1 TRBV6-1 CASSDGNGQDQPQHF TGTGCCAGCAGTGACGGAAACGGACAGGATCAGCCCCAGCATTTT
TRBJ2-4 . TRBD1 TRBV4-2 CASSQGQGTNIQYF TGTGCCAGCAGCCAGGGACAGGGAACCAACATTCAGTACTTC
TRBJ1-2 . . TRBV23-1 CASSQMTGESNYGYTF TGCGCCAGCAGTCAGATGACAGGCGAGAGCAACTATGGCTACACCTTC
TRBJ1-2 . . TRBV18 CASSPLTWALGYGYTF TGTGCCAGCTCACCGTTAACATGGGCCTTGGGCTATGGCTACACCTTC
TRBJ2-3 . TRBD2 TRBV5-1 CASSLPVASGNTDTQYF TGCGCCAGCAGCCTCCCTGTCGCTAGCGGGAACACAGATACGCAGTATTTT
TRBJ2-3 . . TRBV5-1 CASSFQGLSTDTQYF TGCGCCAGCAGCTTTCAGGGACTTAGCACAGATACGCAGTATTTT
TRBJ1-5 . TRBD1 TRBV30 CAWSQGARQPQHF TGTGCCTGGAGTCAGGGGGCGCGGCAGCCCCAGCATTTT
TRBJ2-1 . TRBD1 TRBV29-1 CSATNDRVIYNEQFF TGCAGCGCTACAAACGACAGGGTGATATACAATGAGCAGTTCTTC
TRBJ1-1 . . TRBV7-2 CASSLAWSSGTEAFF TGTGCCAGCAGCTTAGCGTGGTCGTCAGGCACTGAAGCTTTCTTT
TRBJ2-1 . . TRBV7-3 CASSRTAGNYNEQFF TGTGCCAGCAGCCGGACGGCAGGGAATTACAATGAGCAGTTCTTC
TRBJ2-2 . TRBD2 TRBV11-2 CASSLTSGTSGGGTGELFF TGTGCCAGCAGCTTAACCTCCGGGACTAGCGGGGGCGGCACCGGGGAGCTGTTTTTT
TRBJ1-1 . . TRBV28 CASRLDSGVYTEAFF TGTGCCAGCAGGTTAGACTCAGGGGTGTATACTGAAGCTTTCTTT
TRBJ2-3 . TRBD2 TRBV6-4 CASSEGLAGGLSTDTQYF TGTGCCAGCAGTGAGGGACTAGCGGGGGGCCTTAGCACAGATACGCAGTATTTT
TRBJ2-4 . . TRBV21-1 CASIGCRLDELAKNIQYF TGTGCCAGCATAGGATGCCGGCTAGACGAACTGGCCAAAAACATTCAGTACTTC
TRBJ2-1 . . TRBV30 CAWNTGTRNEQFF TGTGCCTGGAATACCGGGACTCGCAATGAGCAGTTCTTC
TRBJ2-7 . . TRBV18 CASSQGVHEQYF TGTGCCAGCTCACAGGGGGTCCACGAGCAGTACTTC